The sequence of this T cell receptor (beta chain) was determined in a study of blood T cell repertoires in COVID-19. The method was immunoSEQ multiplex PCR; TCRdb's version includes in-frame clones alone and lacks a portion of them. This table holds around 95,000 clones, approximately 89% found once. Germline V lookup: CDR1 SGHVS, CDR2 FQNEAQ. After removal of 5 bases from V and 4 bases from J, the junction contained 0 bases not matched to a gene. The CDR3 consists of 13 residues. This clonotype was sampled from a middle-aged man with active COVID-19. Sequencing input: peripheral blood. V gene TRBV7-8 combines with J gene TRBJ2-3, with 10 nucleotides matching TRBD1. In DNA form, the CDR3 reads TGTGCCAGCAGCGGACAGGGGGCAGATACGCAGTATTTT. As protein: CASSGQGADTQYF.